These 23 T cell receptor beta chains originate from one sample sequenced in a study of T cell repertoires in cytomegalovirus infection. TCRdb used MiXCR to reprocess the reads, holding one entry per CDR3 protein. The table has roughly 920,000 distinct CDR3 sequences, about 33% seen once. The antigens these receptors bind are not known. The source was cultured CD8+ T cells from PBMCs, collected from culture after CMV antigen stimulation. The receptors originated from a human donor in good health (CMV status not recorded). Some clones in this sample may be carry-over from other donors' samples.

This clonotype was seen only a few times. This chain uses TRBV4-1 with TRBJ1-2; tentatively, D is TRBD1 (6 bases). Germline V gives CDR1 MGHRA, CDR2 YSYEKL. The CDR3 totals 14 residues. The V end was cut by 4 bases, the J end by 3 bases, with 12 bases between. The chain's CDR3 is CASSPPGEDYGYTF. The CDR3 nucleotides read TGCGCCAGCAGCCCCCCAGGGGAGGACTATGGCTACACCTTC.

This chain joins TRBV7-9 and TRBJ2-7; TRBD1 or TRBD2 may be the D gene (5 bases each). V lost 6 bases and J 3 bases, leaving 15 bases between the germline ends. This CDR3 contains 14 residues. Germline CDR1 SEHNR, CDR2 FQNEAQ (reference sequence). The CDR3 DNA reads as TGTGCCAGCAGTAGCCTAGGGGACGACTACGAGCAGTACTTC. Protein sequence: CASSSLGDDYEQYF.

The sample holds many counts of this clonotype. The chain couples TRBV7-3 to TRBJ1-5; D is perhaps TRBD1 (6 bases). This CDR3 spans 17 amino acids. Trimming took 1 base from V and 1 from J, leaving 14 bases between them. Germline assignment: CDR1 SGHTA and CDR2 FQGTGA. CDR3 DNA: TGTGCCAGCAGCTTAATCAGCGGGGGGCTAAGCAATCAGCCCCAGCATTTT. It translates to CASSLISGGLSNQPQHF.

J is TRBJ2-1 and V is TRBV7-9; D might be TRBD2 (7 bases). Trimming cost V 0 bases and J 9 bases, with 12 bases left between them. The CDR3 sequence is 14 residues long. The germline gives CDR1 SEHNR, CDR2 FQNEAQ (reference sequence). This CDR3 is CASSLAVGGREQFF. In DNA form, the CDR3 reads TGTGCCAGCAGCTTAGCCGTCGGGGGGCGTGAGCAGTTCTTC.

At least ten counts were recorded for this clonotype. The rearrangement uses TRBV7-6 and TRBJ2-1; D remains ambiguous. The germline V gene has CDR1 SGHVS and CDR2 FNYEAQ. V was clipped by 1 base and J by 4 bases, with 5 bases between them. This CDR3 is built from 13 residues. The CDR3 DNA is TGTGCCAGCAGCTTAGACGGTTACAATGAGCAGTTCTTC. Translating it yields CASSLDGYNEQFF.

Only a few counts were recorded for this clonotype. This sequence joins TRBV6-6 and TRBJ2-7; D possibly corresponds to TRBD1 (6 bases). Trimming pared 5 bases from V and 2 bases from J, leaving 13 bases between. This CDR3 region has 14 residues. Germline CDR1 and CDR2: MNHNY and SVGAGI (reference sequence). The CDR3 region has the DNA TGTGCCAGCAGTCCCGGCAGGGGACCCTACGAGCAGTACTTC. This sequence encodes CASSPGRGPYEQYF.

V and J are TRBV10-3 and TRBJ2-7; 7 positions agree with TRBD2. The germline gives CDR1 ENHRY, CDR2 SYGVKD. V lost 0 bases to trimming and J lost 0 bases; unmatched junction nucleotides: 2. The CDR3 extends over 15 amino acids. The CDR3 DNA reads TGTGCCATCAGTGAGTCGGGGGGGGACTCCTACGAGCAGTACGTC. Translated: CAISESGGDSYEQYV.

V gene TRBV7-4 combines with J gene TRBJ2-2, with D perhaps matching TRBD2 (6 bases). V shed 6 bases and J shed 1 base, with 15 bases lying between them. The CDR3 totals 16 residues. From germline, CDR1 is SGHVT and CDR2 SQSDAQ. DNA for the CDR3: TGTGCCAGCAGTCCGCGGGTGCGGGGGAACACCGGGGAGCTGTTTTTT. Translation gives CASSPRVRGNTGELFF.

The chain carries TRBV27 and TRBJ2-1, with 7 nucleotides matching TRBD2. Germline CDR1 MNHEY, CDR2 SMNVEV (reference sequence). The CDR3 contains 18 residues. V shed 11 bases and J 6 bases; nucleotides not matched to a gene: 25. This chain's CDR3 is CASQTLTSVPEWGNEQFF. The CDR3 region has the DNA TGTGCCTCTCAAACCCTTACTAGCGTACCGGAGTGGGGCAATGAGCAGTTCTTC.

In DNA, the CDR3 is TGTGCCAGTATACCATTCACAACTAGCAATCAGCCCCAGCATTTT. Its translation: CASIPFTTSNQPQHF. V and J are TRBV19 and TRBJ1-5, with D unresolved. This CDR3 has 15 residues. Trimming removed 7 bases from V and 0 bases from J, with 13 bases in between. Germline CDR1 reads LNHDA; CDR2 reads SQIVND (reference sequence).

Comments on this clonotype: The junction departs from germline at one end; a sequencing error may be responsible. This rearrangement joins TRBV19 to TRBJ2-1; D call uncertain. The CDR3 runs 14 residues. Germline CDR1 is LNHDA and CDR2 is SQIVND (reference sequence). In DNA, the CDR3 is TGTGCCAGTAGTATTTATGTGTCCTCCAATGAGCAGTTCTTC. It encodes CASSIYVSSNEQFF. Full variable domain (remainder filled in from reference TRBV19 and TRBJ2-1): DGGITQSPKYLFRKEGQNVTLSCEQNLNHDAMYWYRQDPGQGLRLIYYSQIVNDFQKGDIAEGYSVSREKKESFPLTVTSAQKNPTAFYLCASSIYVSSNEQFFGPGTRLTVL.

There are a few counts of this clonotype. V and J are TRBV7-2 and TRBJ2-7; D possibly uses TRBD1 or TRBD2 (5 bases each). The germline V gene has CDR1 SGHTA and CDR2 FQGNSA. This CDR3 has 15 amino acids. The V and J ends lost 1 base and 6 bases respectively, with 16 bases between them. CDR3 sequence: CASSLGYRGDGEQYF. DNA for the CDR3: TGTGCCAGCAGCTTAGGGTATAGGGGAGATGGCGAGCAGTACTTC.

The chain couples TRBV11-2 to TRBJ2-1, with D possibly matching TRBD2 (5 bases). Germline-derived CDR1 and CDR2 are SGHAT and FQNNGV. The CDR3 runs 16 residues. Trimming took off 6 bases at V and 0 bases at J, with 15 bases between the two ends. CDR3 protein: CASRLAWESSYNEQFF. DNA for the CDR3: TGTGCCAGCAGACTTGCTTGGGAGAGCTCCTACAATGAGCAGTTCTTC.

The J gene is TRBJ2-1, the V gene TRBV12-3 or TRBV12-4; D gene unclear. This CDR3 has 13 residues. Trimming shortened V by 2 bases and J by 9 bases, and 11 bases separated the two germline ends. The CDR3 bases are TGTGCCAGCAGTTTAAGGTTGGTCCGTGAGCAGTTCTTC. It encodes CASSLRLVREQFF.

This clonotype was seen a few times. A much bigger clone sits one base away, suggesting this may be a read error. The chain combines TRBV6-5 with TRBJ2-3; a possible D gene is TRBD2 (7 bases). This CDR3 contains 15 residues. V was pared by 2 bases and J by 0 bases, with 9 bases between. CDR1 is MNHEY, CDR2 SVGAGI, per germline. The CDR3 is CASSYRGASTDTQYF. The CDR3 DNA is TGTGCCAGCAGTTACCGGGGGGCTAGCACAGATACGCAGTATTTT.

The rearrangement links TRBV6-5 to TRBJ1-5; D unclear. Between the trimmed V and J ends, which lost 4 bases and 4 bases, there was a span of 8 bases. Germline CDR1 MNHEY, CDR2 SVGAGI. The CDR3 is 13 amino acids. CDR3 nucleotide sequence: TGTGCCAGCAGTTGGTCTGGGAATCAGCCCCAGCATTTT. It yields the protein CASSWSGNQPQHF.

The chain carries TRBV6-6 and TRBJ2-5; D not resolved. From germline, CDR1 is MNHNY and CDR2 SVGAGI (reference sequence). The CDR3 spans 15 residues. Between the trimmed V and J ends, which lost 6 bases and 2 bases, there was a span of 16 bases. CDR3 region: CASSFLGMGQETQYF. The CDR3 nucleotides are TGTGCCAGCAGCTTTCTGGGGATGGGGCAAGAGACCCAGTACTTC.

Ten or more counts support this clonotype. The chain links TRBV27 to TRBJ1-3, with D hard to call. This CDR3 contains 14 residues. The germline gives CDR1 MNHEY, CDR2 SMNVEV (reference sequence). V lost 0 bases to trimming and J lost 0 bases, with 3 bases between them. The CDR3 bases are TGTGCCAGCAGTTTATCTCTCTCTGGAAACACCATATATTTT. Encoded protein: CASSLSLSGNTIYF.

The rearrangement joins TRBV6-1 to TRBJ1-5; D perhaps matches TRBD1 (5 bases). V lost 8 bases, J lost 4 bases, and 18 bases lay in between. Germline V lookup: CDR1 MNHNS, CDR2 SASEGT. This CDR3 region has 15 residues. The CDR3 DNA reads as TGTGCCAGCCGCCGGGCAGGGCACCTAAATCAGCCCCAGCATTTT. It translates to CASRRAGHLNQPQHF.

This clonotype came up a few times. A much larger clone lies one base from this, so it may be a read error. The J gene is TRBJ2-1, the V gene TRBV6-2 or TRBV6-3; D gene unclear. V gave up 2 bases and J gave up 9 bases, with 5 bases separating them. The CDR3 length is 11 residues. Germline V gene lookup returns CDR1 MNHEY and CDR2 SVGEGT. In nucleotides, the CDR3 is TGTGCCAGCAGTTACGGGATTGAGCAGTTCTTC. Residues: CASSYGIEQFF.

The chain links TRBV5-6 to TRBJ1-2, with D possibly being TRBD1 (5 bases). Germline CDR1 and CDR2: SGHDT and YYEEEE. V dropped 4 bases and J dropped 6 bases, with 16 bases sitting between them. CDR3 length: 14 residues. The CDR3: CASSTAVQVDGYTF. CDR3 DNA sequence: TGTGCCAGCAGCACTGCGGTACAGGTCGATGGCTACACCTTC. Full variable domain (rest looked up from reference TRBV5-6 and TRBJ1-2): DAGVTQSPTHLIKTRGQQVTLRCSPKSGHDTVSWYQQALGQGPQFIFQYYEEEERQRGNFPDRFSGHQFPNYSSELNVNALLLGDSALYLCASSTAVQVDGYTFGSGTRLTVV.

The sample holds a few counts of this clonotype. The chain joins TRBV4-1 to TRBJ1-5; TRBD1 aligns across 10 bases. J gave up 6 bases and V 4 bases, and 6 bases lay outside the gene matches. Germline-derived CDR1 and CDR2 are MGHRA and YSYEKL. This CDR3 comprises 15 residues. Here the CDR3 reads CASSPDRGQSQPQHF. CDR3 nucleotides: TGCGCCAGCAGCCCAGACAGGGGGCAGAGTCAGCCCCAGCATTTT.

This clonotype was seen more than once but under ten times. This rearrangement joins TRBV5-8 to TRBJ2-2; 8 bases are shared with TRBD1. V lost 4 bases, J lost 2 bases, and 10 bases stayed unmatched. This CDR3 is built from 17 residues. In germline, CDR1 is SGHTS, CDR2 YDEGEE. The CDR3 loop reads CASSPRTGRYNTGELFF. CDR3 coding DNA: TGTGCCAGCAGCCCCCGGACAGGGCGATACAACACCGGGGAGCTGTTTTTT.